This T cell receptor beta chain was obtained from a study of patients and donors after allogeneic stem cell transplantation. MiXCR, run by TCRdb on the RT-PCR reads, gives a single entry per CDR3 protein. The sample lists about 4,200 distinct CDR3 sequences, about 16% seen once, with 65% to 80% in the top ten. The germline V gene encodes CDR1 LGHNT and CDR2 FRNRAP. V lost 1 base and J lost 1, with 14 bases in between. The CDR3 runs to 17 residues. Many counts were recorded for this clonotype. This chain joins TRBV12-5 and TRBJ2-4; a weak D match, TRBD1 (5 bases). This TCR came from a human donor who was either an allogeneic HSCT recipient or a stem cell or donor lymphocyte infusion donor (not recorded which). It is not recorded whose cells these are; they may come from a transplant donor. The sample consisted of blood, either unsorted or a sorted T cell fraction (not recorded which). The CDR3 nucleotides are TGTGCTAGTGGTTTGGACACAGGATTCCTGGCCAAAAACATTCAGTACTTC. Translated, it gives CASGLDTGFLAKNIQYF. The variable domain in full, with the rest retrieved from reference TRBV12-5 and TRBJ2-4, is DARVTQTPRHKVTEMGQEVTMRCQPILGHNTVFWYRQTMMQGLELLAYFRNRAPLDDSGMPKDRFSAEMPDATLATLKIQPSEPRDSAVYFCASGLDTGFLAKNIQYFGAGTRLSVL.